This entry lists 21 T cell receptor beta chains sequenced from one sample in a study of tumor-infiltrating lymphocytes in oesophageal squamous cell carcinoma. From the PCR reads, TCRdb called clonotypes with MiXCR, one entry per CDR3 protein. This table holds fewer than 15,000 distinct CDR3 sequences, approximately 47% found once. Sequences were obtained from blood. The source is a female donor with esophageal squamous cell carcinoma.

The V call is TRBV18, the J call TRBJ2-3, with 7 bases identical to TRBD1. Looked up from germline, CDR1 is KGHSH and CDR2 is LQKENI. Trimming removed 2 bases from V and 4 bases from J; junction bases left unmatched: 3. The length of the CDR3 is 14 residues. The CDR3 reads CASSPTQGADTQYF. CDR3 sequence (DNA): TGTGCCAGCTCACCAACCCAGGGGGCAGATACGCAGTATTTT. Based on the CDR3 plus reference TRBV18 and TRBJ2-3, the full variable domain is NAGVMQNPRHLVRRRGQEARLRCSPMKGHSHVYWYRQLPEEGLKFMVYLQKENIIDESGMPKERFSAEFPKEGPSILRIQQVVRGDSAAYFCASSPTQGADTQYFGPGTRLTVL.

Comment on this clonotype: The limits of the CDR3 on the DNA are not certain, so only TCRdb's listed CDR3 is given. The CDR3 region is CTSVPVLLPRGGSRENIQYF. The V call is TRBV7-5, the J call TRBJ2-4; no check of the table's D call, TRBD2, against the DNA was made. TRBV7-5 is annotated as a pseudogene. Both ends counted, the CDR3 spans 20 residues.

The J gene is TRBJ2-5, the V gene TRBV7-3; possible D gene TRBD1, 6 bases. Judging by the DNA end, TRBJ2-7 fits better; the J call may be wrong. In germline, CDR1 is SGHTA, CDR2 FQGTGA. This CDR3 has 14 residues. In DNA, the CDR3 is TGTGCCAGCATCGATACCGGGACACCCTACGAGCAGTACTTC. Translating gives CASIDTGTPYEQYF.

This chain links TRBV7-3 with TRBJ2-3, with D possibly TRBD2 on 5 matching bases. Trimming cost V 2 bases and J 3 bases, with 9 bases left between them. Germline assignment: CDR1 SGHTA and CDR2 FQGTGA. The CDR3 sequence is 14 residues long. CDR3 protein: CASSLLAATDTQYF. For the CDR3, the DNA is TGTGCCAGCAGCTTACTAGCAGCTACAGATACGCAGTATTTT.

The genes are TRBV7-2 and TRBJ2-5, with 11 bases lining up with TRBD2. The CDR3 is 17 amino acids. The trim removed 7 bases at V and 7 bases at J, leaving 17 bases unmatched. Germline V gene sequence: CDR1 SGHTA, CDR2 FQGNSA. In nucleotides, the CDR3 is TGTGCCAGCATTCACACTCGAACTAGCGGGGGATCTGGGACCCAGTACTTC. It yields the protein CASIHTRTSGGSGTQYF. Full variable domain (rest looked up from reference TRBV7-2 and TRBJ2-5): GAGVSQSPSNKVTEKGKDVELRCDPISGHTALYWYRQSLGQGLEFLIYFQGNSAPDKSGLPSDRFSAERTGGSVSTLTIQRTQQEDSAVYLCASIHTRTSGGSGTQYFGPGTRLLVL.

This clonotype was observed at least ten times. This chain uses TRBV2 with TRBJ2-2; 10 bases match TRBD2. The CDR3 is 15 residues long. Losses at the gene ends were 9 bases for V and 0 bases for J; bases not matched to a gene: 4. Germline V gives CDR1 SNHLY, CDR2 FYNNEI. This CDR3 reads CASGGTSANTGELFF. CDR3 coding DNA: TGTGCCAGTGGGGGGACTAGCGCGAACACCGGGGAGCTGTTTTTT.

This clonotype is medium-sized in the sample. The genes are TRBV6-1 and TRBJ1-4; 8 positions agree with TRBD1. From germline, CDR1 is MNHNS and CDR2 SASEGT. The CDR3 has 15 amino acids. Losses at the gene ends were 5 bases for V and 3 bases for J; bases not matched to a gene: 5. The CDR3 region has the DNA TGTGCCAGCAGTCTTGACAGGGGTCCTAATGAAAAACTGTTTTTT. Translated: CASSLDRGPNEKLFF.

A remark on this clonotype: Given the absence of the conserved phenylalanine or tryptophan at the CDR3 end, a read error is likely. The DNA is omitted, as the CDR3 cannot be located on it reliably, and the CDR3 follows TCRdb's listing. V and J are TRBV12-3 or TRBV12-4 and TRBJ2-6; whether TRBD2, the table's D call, matches the DNA was not checked. The CDR3 is 10 amino acids in total, end residues counted. This CDR3 is CASSLKFSAS.

This clonotype was seen a few times. The genes are TRBV20-1 and TRBJ1-2; 10 bases align to TRBD1. The V gene's germline CDR1 is DFQATT and CDR2 SNEGSKA (reference sequence). This CDR3 region has 12 residues. The CDR3, as DNA: TGCGGCTCGGGACAGGGGTTGAGTGGCTACACCTTC. The encoded protein is CGSGQGLSGYTF.

This clonotype has only one observation. The rearrangement links TRBV7-4 to TRBJ1-6; no clear D gene. V gave up 3 bases and J gave up 7 bases, with 7 bases separating them. This CDR3 has 13 residues. Germline values: CDR1 SGHVT, CDR2 SQSDAQ. CDR3 residues: CASSFGMNSPLHF. In nucleotides, the CDR3 is TGTGCCAGCAGCTTTGGGATGAATTCACCCCTCCACTTT. Together with reference TRBV7-4 and TRBJ1-6, the CDR3 gives the full variable domain: GAGVSQSPRYKVAKRGRDVALRCDSISGHVTLYWYRQTLGQGSEVLTYSQSDAQRDKSGRPSGRFSAERPERSVSTLKIQRTEQGDSAVYLCASSFGMNSPLHFGNGTRLTVT.

This clonotype was seen only a few times. The chain uses TRBV7-3 and TRBJ2-3; D is unresolved. This CDR3 is built from 11 residues. Germline V gene sequence: CDR1 SGHTA, CDR2 FQGTGA. Trimming removed 6 bases from V and 3 bases from J, with 4 bases in between. In DNA, the CDR3 is TGTGCCAGCAGGATTACAGATACGCAGTATTTT. Protein product: CASRITDTQYF.

A remark on this clonotype: Just one base apart from a much larger clone, this may be a read error. This chain links TRBV27 with TRBJ1-1, with D tentatively TRBD1 or TRBD2 (5 bases each). Matching the DNA end better, TRBJ2-7 makes the J call doubtful. CDR1 and CDR2 from the germline V gene are MNHEY and SMNVEV (reference sequence). This CDR3 has 16 amino acids. CDR3 region: CASRGPYSVGSDEQYF. For the CDR3, the DNA is TGTGCCAGTCGGGGCCCTTACAGTGTTGGTTCGGATGAGCAGTACTTC.

In its sample, this clonotype is medium-sized. The chain couples TRBV11-1 to TRBJ1-1; 10 nucleotides agree with TRBD1. V lost 5 bases and J lost 5; bases outside the gene matches: 5. The CDR3 length is 14 residues. Germline-derived CDR1 and CDR2 are SGHAT and FQDESV (reference sequence). The chain's CDR3 is CASSTGQGVTEAFF. CDR3 DNA: TGTGCCAGCAGCACCGGACAGGGGGTGACTGAAGCTTTCTTT.

This clonotype is medium-sized within its sample. The chain joins TRBV6-4 to TRBJ2-3; perhaps TRBD2 as D (5 bases). Per germline, CDR1 MRHNA and CDR2 SNTAGT. This CDR3 has 15 residues. Between the trimmed V and J ends, which lost 0 bases and 0 bases, there was a span of 7 bases. The CDR3 nucleotides are TGTGCCAGCAGTGACTCCGCGGGTAGCACAGATACGCAGTATTTT. Protein product: CASSDSAGSTDTQYF.

This chain uses TRBV7-3 with TRBJ2-5; no reliable D call. The germline gives CDR1 SGHTA, CDR2 FQGTGA. V lost 6 bases, J lost 0 bases, and 8 bases lay in between. CDR3 size: 13 residues. In DNA form, the CDR3 reads TGTGCCAGCAGTCGATCGTACCAAGAGACCCAGTACTTC. Translation: CASSRSYQETQYF. The whole variable domain, filled in from reference TRBV7-3 and TRBJ2-5, reads GAGVSQTPSNKVTEKGKYVELRCDPISGHTALYWYRQSLGQGPEFLIYFQGTGAADDSGLPNDRFFAVRPEGSVSTLKIQRTERGDSAVYLCASSRSYQETQYFGPGTRLLVL.

This clonotype was seen many times. This chain uses TRBV5-6 with TRBJ1-2; D is uncertain. Trimming stripped 4 bases from V and 4 bases from J, with 11 bases between. Germline CDR1 is SGHDT and CDR2 is YYEEEE. The CDR3 totals 13 residues. CDR3: CASSEEPGYGYTF. In DNA, the CDR3 is TGTGCCAGCAGCGAGGAGCCGGGCTATGGCTACACCTTC.

This chain uses TRBV28 with TRBJ2-5; 8 bases match TRBD2. Germline lookup yields CDR1 MDHEN and CDR2 SYDVKM. The CDR3 has 14 residues. V gave up 5 bases and J gave up 11 bases; unmatched junction bases: 13. The CDR3 sequence is CASSPWTSNGEQYF. The CDR3 coding sequence is TGTGCCAGCAGTCCTTGGACTAGCAATGGGGAGCAGTACTTC.

The V call is TRBV7-3, the J call TRBJ2-1; 9 positions match TRBD2. The J call may be mistaken, given a closer DNA end match to TRBJ2-7. Germline V gene lookup returns CDR1 SGHTA and CDR2 FQGTGA. The CDR3 contains 15 residues. The CDR3 spells CASSLKSGGQYEQYF. The CDR3, as DNA: TGTGCCAGCAGCTTAAAAAGCGGGGGGCAGTACGAGCAGTACTTC.

Turning to this clonotype: Since the CDR3 does not end with the conserved phenylalanine or tryptophan, this likely comes from a read error. The DNA is left out, because the CDR3 cannot be placed on it with certainty; the CDR3 is given as TCRdb lists it. The V and J genes are TRBV12-3 or TRBV12-4 and TRBJ2-5; the D call in the table, TRBD1, was not verified against the DNA. The CDR3 has 18 residues if both end residues are counted. CDR3 region: CASSSRGQSLSYGYTFGS.

In DNA, the CDR3 is TGTGCCAGCAGCGTAGACGGTCAGAGGGAGCTGTTTTTT. This codes for CASSVDGQRELFF. The chain links TRBV9 to TRBJ2-2; D ambiguous. This CDR3 is 13 amino acids long. CDR1 is SGDLS, CDR2 YYNGEE, per germline. Trimming took off 0 bases at V and 9 bases at J, with 9 bases between the two ends.

The sample holds a few counts of this clonotype. The V call is TRBV7-6, the J call TRBJ2-5, with a possible D match to TRBD1 (7 bases). This CDR3 spans 15 amino acids. CDR1 is SGHVS and CDR2 is FNYEAQ in the germline V gene. Trimming left V 5 bases short and J 1 base short, with 14 bases between. CDR3 coding DNA: TGTGCCAGCAGCCCCCCAGGGGGGAGCCAAGAGACCCAGTACTTC. It specifies CASSPPGGSQETQYF. Using reference TRBV7-6 and TRBJ2-5 for the parts outside the CDR3, the full variable domain is GAGVSQSPRYKVTKRGQDVALRCDPISGHVSLYWYRQALGQGPEFLTYFNYEAQQDKSGLPNDRFSAERPEGSISTLTIQRTEQRDSAMYRCASSPPGGSQETQYFGPGTRLLVL.